The 21 T cell receptor beta chains below all came from one sample that was sequenced in a study of identical twins. Using its own MiXCR run on the 5' RACE reads, TCRdb lists one record per CDR3 protein. In the table there are 500,000 or so distinct CDR3 sequences, 20% to 25% of which are singletons. This same sample was also taken into another study, of T cells expressing NK-cell markers.

The sequenced sample consisted of CD4+ T cells sorted from blood. These receptor sequences come from a woman between 18 and 29 years old in good health.

J is TRBJ2-7 and V is TRBV14, with a tentative D call TRBD1 (5 bases). This CDR3 has 14 amino acids. CDR1 and CDR2 from the germline V gene are SGHDN and FVKESK. V was shortened by 3 bases and J by 2 bases, with 11 bases between the two germline ends. CDR3 nucleotides: TGTGCCAGCAGCCAGAGACAGCGAACCTACGAGCAGTACTTC. Encoded protein: CASSQRQRTYEQYF. The entire variable domain, with the rest obtained from reference TRBV14 and TRBJ2-7, is as follows: EAGVTQFPSHSVIEKGQTVTLRCDPISGHDNLYWYRRVMGKEIKFLLHFVKESKQDESGMPNNRFLAERTGGTYSTLKVQPAELEDSGVYFCASSQRQRTYEQYFGPGTRLTVT.

The genes are TRBV27 and TRBJ2-1, with D unclear. V lost 5 bases, J lost 4 bases, and 9 bases lay in between. Germline CDR1 reads MNHEY; CDR2 reads SMNVEV (reference sequence). The CDR3 covers 13 residues. CDR3 nucleotide sequence: TGTGCCAGCAGTACCCGTCCTTACAATGAGCAGTTCTTC. Its protein product is CASSTRPYNEQFF.

There are many counts of this clonotype. The chain links TRBV28 to TRBJ1-3; TRBD1 matches 8 bases. V was pared by 5 bases and J by 2 bases, with 2 bases of the junction left unmatched. This CDR3 contains 14 residues. CDR1 and CDR2 (germline): MDHEN, SYDVKM. CDR3 region: CASSRTGTGNTIYF. The CDR3 DNA sequence: TGTGCCAGCAGTCGGACAGGGACTGGAAACACCATATATTTT.

This clonotype was counted a few times. The genes are TRBV29-1 and TRBJ1-1; D is uncertain. CDR1 SQVTM and CDR2 ANQGSEA come from the germline V gene. There are 14 residues in the CDR3. V gave up 4 bases and J gave up 4 bases, with 16 bases separating them. CDR3: CSVAVQWEGTEAFF. CDR3 sequence (DNA): TGCAGCGTTGCGGTCCAATGGGAGGGCACTGAAGCTTTCTTT.

The V call is TRBV9, the J call TRBJ1-1, with TRBD1 matching over 9 bases. After removal of 0 bases from V and 3 bases from J, the junction contained 9 bases not matched to a gene. This CDR3 region has 17 residues. Germline CDR1 and CDR2: SGDLS and YYNGEE. In DNA, the CDR3 is TGTGCCAGCAGCGTAGGGAGGACAGGGGATGAAGACACTGAAGCTTTCTTT. Amino acids: CASSVGRTGDEDTEAFF.

This clonotype was found a few times. The rearrangement links TRBV5-1 to TRBJ1-1, with D uncertain. Trimming took 5 bases from V and 4 from J, leaving 12 bases between them. Per the germline V gene, CDR1 is SGHRS and CDR2 is YFSETQ. This CDR3 spans 13 amino acids. For the CDR3, the DNA is TGCGCCAGCAGATTACACAGCTCCACTGAAGCTTTCTTT. Translating it yields CASRLHSSTEAFF.

The rearrangement links TRBV20-1 to TRBJ1-2; a possible D gene is TRBD1 (5 bases). Between the trimmed V and J ends, which lost 3 bases and 4 bases, there was a span of 15 bases. The CDR3 extends over 14 amino acids. Germline-derived CDR1 and CDR2 are DFQATT and SNEGSKA (reference sequence). The CDR3 spells CSARPFVGLYGYTF. Here the CDR3 DNA reads TGCAGTGCTAGGCCATTCGTGGGGCTCTATGGCTACACCTTC.

The CDR3: CASSKDGTYEQYF. DNA of the CDR3: TGTGCCAGCAGCAAGGACGGGACCTACGAGCAGTACTTC. The gene calls are TRBV3-1 and TRBJ2-7, with TRBD2 as a possible D gene (5 bases). The CDR3 contains 13 residues. V was shortened by 5 bases and J by 2 bases, with 10 bases between the two germline ends. Germline values: CDR1 LGHDT, CDR2 YNNKEL (reference sequence).

This clonotype showed up just a few times. The chain has TRBV20-1 and TRBJ2-7, with D hard to call. V was clipped by 3 bases and J by 0 bases, with 12 bases between them. The CDR3 spans 14 residues. CDR1 and CDR2 (germline): DFQATT, SNEGSKA (reference sequence). CDR3 amino acids: CSASRLVSSYEQYF. CDR3 nucleotide sequence: TGCAGTGCTAGTCGGCTAGTCAGCTCCTACGAGCAGTACTTC.

The J gene is TRBJ2-7, the V gene TRBV10-3, with D unresolved. The CDR3 has 14 amino acids. The germline V gene has CDR1 ENHRY and CDR2 SYGVKD. V was shortened by 7 bases and J by 6 bases, with 19 bases between the two germline ends. CDR3 loop: CAITEGFPQIEQYF. In DNA, the CDR3 is TGTGCCATCACCGAAGGTTTCCCACAGATCGAGCAGTACTTC.

The chain combines TRBV13 with TRBJ1-1, with 9 bases aligning to TRBD1. V trimming: 5 bases; J trimming: 4 bases; junction bases outside the gene matches: 11. Germline values: CDR1 PRHDT, CDR2 FYEKMQ (reference sequence). The CDR3 sequence is 16 residues long. The CDR3 spells CASSLRTGVMGTEAFF. In DNA form, the CDR3 reads TGTGCCAGCAGCCTTCGGACAGGGGTGATGGGCACTGAAGCTTTCTTT.

The chain is built from TRBV2 and TRBJ2-1; D is unresolved. Per germline, CDR1 SNHLY and CDR2 FYNNEI. V lost 7 bases and J 7 bases, leaving 17 bases between the germline ends. This CDR3 spans 14 amino acids. This chain's CDR3 is CASNAASNINEQFF. The DNA for the CDR3 is TGTGCCAGCAACGCGGCTAGTAATATAAATGAGCAGTTCTTC.

This clonotype has ten or more counts. The chain carries TRBV12-3 or TRBV12-4 and TRBJ1-2, with unresolved D. The CDR3 totals 12 residues. V was pared by 6 bases and J by 2 bases, with 7 bases between. CDR3 protein: CASSLQNYGYTF. The CDR3 DNA reads TGTGCCAGCAGCTTACAGAACTATGGCTACACCTTC.

This clonotype turned up a few times. V and J are TRBV4-3 and TRBJ1-2; D is undetermined. The V and J ends lost 1 base and 4 bases respectively, with 13 bases between them. The CDR3 sequence is 15 residues long. Germline-derived CDR1 and CDR2 are LGHNA and YSLEER. The DNA of the CDR3 is TGCGCCAGCAGCCAAGTAGAGGCCAGACTCTATGGCTACACCTTC. Its translation is CASSQVEARLYGYTF.

The V gene is TRBV6-1, the J gene TRBJ2-7, with 8 bases fitting TRBD1. CDR1 and CDR2 (germline): MNHNS, SASEGT. CDR3 length: 17 amino acids. Trimming removed 6 bases from V and 3 bases from J; junction bases left unmatched: 16. The DNA of the CDR3 is TGTGCCAGCAGCCTAACCAACCCCGGAACAGGGGGCTACGAGCAGTACTTC. Translating it yields CASSLTNPGTGGYEQYF.

This clonotype was picked up a small number of times. V and J are TRBV7-2 and TRBJ2-3; 8 bases map to TRBD2. Per the germline V gene, CDR1 is SGHTA and CDR2 is FQGNSA. V lost 4 bases, J lost 2 bases, and 5 bases stayed unmatched. This CDR3 is 15 amino acids long. The CDR3 DNA is TGTGCCAGCAGCTCCCAGACTAGCGCCACAGATACGCAGTATTTT. Its protein product is CASSSQTSATDTQYF.

The chain recombines TRBV20-1 with TRBJ2-5; D remains ambiguous. V was shortened by 3 bases and J by 10 bases, with 15 bases between the two germline ends. Germline V gives CDR1 DFQATT, CDR2 SNEGSKA (reference sequence). CDR3 length equals 12 residues. CDR3 loop: CSASVGISRQYF. The CDR3, as DNA: TGCAGTGCTAGCGTAGGGATAAGTCGCCAGTACTTC.

The chain couples TRBV10-2 to TRBJ2-7; D uncertain. The CDR3 consists of 14 residues. With 4 bases removed from V and 5 bases from J, the gap between germline ends came to 15 bases. Germline V gives CDR1 WSHSY, CDR2 SAAADI. The CDR3 sequence is CASSAGFSGHEQYF. DNA of the CDR3: TGCGCCAGCAGTGCTGGGTTTTCGGGCCACGAGCAGTACTTC.

With regard to this clonotype: A read error is possible here, since a much larger clone lies one base away. This CDR3 is missing its conserved last phenylalanine or tryptophan, likely due to a read error. This sequence joins TRBV29-1 and TRBJ2-1, with TRBD2 identical over 7 bases. V lost 1 base to trimming and J lost 0 bases; unmatched junction nucleotides: 9. This CDR3 has 17 residues. Germline V lookup: CDR1 SQVTM, CDR2 ANQGSEA. In DNA, the CDR3 is TGCAGCGTTGAAGCCCCCCTAGCGGAAAGCTCCTACAATGAGCAGTTCCTC. Protein product: CSVEAPLAESSYNEQFL.

The chain employs TRBV7-2 and TRBJ1-1; D ambiguous. V was cut by 4 bases and J by 0 bases, with 6 bases left in between. The CDR3 length is 13 residues. The germline V gene encodes CDR1 SGHTA and CDR2 FQGNSA. This CDR3 is CASSSWMNTEAFF. For the CDR3, the DNA is TGTGCCAGCAGCTCTTGGATGAACACTGAAGCTTTCTTT.

The rearrangement links TRBV12-3 or TRBV12-4 to TRBJ1-2; D not resolved. Trimming removed 5 bases at V and 8 bases at J, with 18 bases between. The CDR3 runs to 14 residues. The CDR3 sequence is CASSKGFGTGGYTF. The CDR3 coding sequence is TGTGCCAGCAGTAAGGGCTTCGGAACCGGGGGCTACACCTTC.